These 27 T cell receptor beta chains were sequenced from one sample in a study of OX40 agonist ivuxolimab in advanced cancers. Profiled with immunoSEQ multiplex PCR; TCRdb holds only in-frame clones, not every one. The sample lists roughly 89,000 clones; about 80% were seen once. Source: CD4+ or CD8+ T cells sorted from blood, taken in a trial of the OX40 agonist ivuxolimab. The source of these receptors is an adult with an advanced solid tumor such as melanoma, head and neck, liver or kidney cancer.

This clone was seen once. V is TRBV28 and J is TRBJ1-4; D perhaps matches TRBD1 (6 bases). From germline, CDR1 is MDHEN and CDR2 SYDVKM. V lost 10 bases to trimming and J lost 3 bases, with 12 bases between them. The CDR3 length is 13 residues. The CDR3 spells CATSWGPNEKLFF. Written as DNA, the CDR3 is TGTGCCACCTCCTGGGGGCCTAATGAAAAACTGTTTTTT.

The chain joins TRBV7-9 to TRBJ2-3; 8 bases agree with TRBD2. Looked up from germline, CDR1 is SEHNR and CDR2 is FQNEAQ (reference sequence). V shed 5 bases and J 2 bases; nucleotides not matched to a gene: 9. The CDR3 totals 16 residues. This CDR3 is CASSRGSGATTDTQYF. CDR3 in DNA: TGTGCCAGCAGCCGAGGTAGCGGGGCCACCACAGATACGCAGTATTTT. Full variable domain (remainder filled in from reference TRBV7-9 and TRBJ2-3): DTGVSQNPRHKITKRGQNVTFRCDPISEHNRLYWYRQTLGQGPEFLTYFQNEAQLEKSRLLSDRFSAERPKGSFSTLEIQRTEQGDSAMYLCASSRGSGATTDTQYFGPGTRLTVL.

V usage is TRBV4-1 and J usage is TRBJ2-2; the D gene is possibly TRBD1 (6 bases). The CDR3 loop spans 16 amino acids. The germline V gene encodes CDR1 MGHRA and CDR2 YSYEKL. V dropped 1 base and J dropped 3 bases, with 12 bases sitting between them. CDR3 DNA sequence: TGCGCCAGCAGCCAAGTCAGGGGTACGGACACCGGGGAGCTGTTTTTT. It codes for CASSQVRGTDTGELFF.

The V gene is TRBV5-1, the J gene TRBJ2-5; 8 bases are a match to TRBD1. Losses at the gene ends were 6 bases for V and 4 bases for J; bases not matched to a gene: 11. The CDR3 runs to 15 residues. Germline lookup yields CDR1 SGHRS and CDR2 YFSETQ. The CDR3 loop reads CASNRATGGLETQYF. In DNA form, the CDR3 reads TGCGCCAGCAACCGGGCTACAGGGGGGCTAGAGACCCAGTACTTC.

Written as DNA, the CDR3 is TGTGCCAGCAGCTTAACAGGGGGTAGCAATCAGCCCCAGCATTTT. Protein: CASSLTGGSNQPQHF. The chain joins TRBV7-3 to TRBJ1-5; D is perhaps TRBD1 (6 bases). This CDR3 region has 15 residues. CDR1 is SGHTA and CDR2 is FQGTGA in the germline V gene. Deletions cut 0 bases from V and 0 bases from J, with 6 bases between.

The J gene is TRBJ2-5, the V gene TRBV29-1, with unresolved D. The CDR3 extends over 12 amino acids. V was cut by 5 bases and J by 2 bases, with 9 bases left in between. Germline lookup yields CDR1 SQVTM and CDR2 ANQGSEA. The CDR3 here is CSVYLVQETQYF. CDR3 coding DNA: TGCAGCGTTTATCTTGTTCAAGAGACCCAGTACTTC.

The chain is built from TRBV28 and TRBJ2-3; possibly TRBD1 or TRBD2 for D (5 bases each). Deletions cut 1 base from V and 3 bases from J, with 17 bases between. The CDR3 totals 17 residues. Germline values: CDR1 MDHEN, CDR2 SYDVKM. In DNA form, the CDR3 reads TGTGCCAGCAGTTTATCGTGGTGGGACCCGGGGACAGATACGCAGTATTTT. Translating it yields CASSLSWWDPGTDTQYF.

The chain couples TRBV29-1 to TRBJ1-6, with a weak D call TRBD1 (6 bases). Per germline, CDR1 SQVTM and CDR2 ANQGSEA. This CDR3 has 14 amino acids. Trimming cost V 3 bases and J 9 bases, with 15 bases left between them. The DNA of the CDR3 is TGCAGCGTTGATGCGGGGGGCGATGGTTCACCCCTCCACTTT. Translated: CSVDAGGDGSPLHF.

CDR3 protein: CASSLTGGQETQYF. CDR3 nucleotides: TGTGCCAGCAGCTTAACTGGGGGCCAAGAGACCCAGTACTTC. This chain joins TRBV7-3 and TRBJ2-5; D possibly uses TRBD1 or TRBD2 (5 bases each). This CDR3 has 14 residues. Germline V gene sequence: CDR1 SGHTA, CDR2 FQGTGA. Trimming took off 0 bases at V and 1 base at J, with 6 bases between the two ends.

This clone showed up just once. This chain joins TRBV5-1 and TRBJ1-2; D gene unclear. Trimming left V 5 bases short and J 2 bases short, with 13 bases between. The germline V gene has CDR1 SGHRS and CDR2 YFSETQ. This CDR3 is built from 14 residues. CDR3 sequence reads: CASRHTSGNYGYTF. CDR3 bases: TGCGCCAGCAGGCATACATCGGGCAACTATGGCTACACCTTC.

In this sample, this clone turned up once. This sequence joins TRBV2 and TRBJ1-3, with TRBD1 as a possible D gene (5 bases). The CDR3 consists of 13 residues. Trimming pared 4 bases from V and 4 bases from J, leaving 8 bases between. Germline V gene lookup returns CDR1 SNHLY and CDR2 FYNNEI. In nucleotides, the CDR3 is TGTGCCAGCAGTGTTAGGGGCGGAAACACCATATATTTT. This sequence encodes CASSVRGGNTIYF.

The chain joins TRBV30 to TRBJ1-6; a possible D gene is TRBD1 (5 bases). Trimming cost V 1 base and J 10 bases, with 11 bases left between them. The germline V gene has CDR1 GTSNPN and CDR2 SVGIG (reference sequence). The CDR3 covers 13 residues. CDR3 loop: CAWSGTRDSPLHF. CDR3 bases: TGTGCCTGGAGTGGGACAAGGGACTCACCCCTCCACTTT.

The J gene is TRBJ2-7, the V gene TRBV19; TRBD1 aligns across 8 bases. The length of the CDR3 is 13 residues. V dropped 5 bases and J dropped 8; count of bases not matched to a gene: 8. From germline, CDR1 is LNHDA and CDR2 SQIVND (reference sequence). CDR3 nucleotides: TGTGCCAGTAGTGGGACAGGCGAGGTCAAGCAGTACTTC. This codes for CASSGTGEVKQYF.

Only a few counts were recorded for this clone. This chain connects TRBV19 to TRBJ2-2, with TRBD1 matching 9 bases. In germline, CDR1 is LNHDA, CDR2 SQIVND (reference sequence). The CDR3 length is 15 residues. V dropped 4 bases and J dropped 7; count of bases not matched to a gene: 7. CDR3 in amino acids: CASSTGTGTGGELFF. The CDR3, as DNA: TGTGCCAGTAGTACCGGGACAGGGACCGGCGGGGAGCTGTTTTTT. Drawing the rest from reference TRBV19 and TRBJ2-2, the complete variable domain is DGGITQSPKYLFRKEGQNVTLSCEQNLNHDAMYWYRQDPGQGLRLIYYSQIVNDFQKGDIAEGYSVSREKKESFPLTVTSAQKNPTAFYLCASSTGTGTGGELFFGEGSRLTVL.

This clone was detected once. J is TRBJ1-2 and V is TRBV6-5; D uncertain. Germline-derived CDR1 and CDR2 are MNHEY and SVGAGI. The CDR3 spans 11 residues. Between the trimmed V and J ends, which lost 2 bases and 8 bases, there was a span of 6 bases. The CDR3 DNA follows: TGTGCCAGCAGTTACATGGGCGGCTACACCTTC. Its translation is CASSYMGGYTF.

The chain is built from TRBV15 and TRBJ1-2; D is ambiguous. V dropped 0 bases and J dropped 7 bases, with 18 bases sitting between them. The CDR3 totals 16 residues. From germline, CDR1 is LNHNV and CDR2 YYDKDF (reference sequence). The CDR3 protein is CATSRDRNVGRSGYTF. Written as DNA, the CDR3 is TGTGCCACCAGCAGAGATAGGAACGTGGGCCGGAGTGGCTACACCTTC.

This clone was seen only a few times. This rearrangement joins TRBV7-3 to TRBJ2-3; D perhaps matches TRBD2 (7 bases). The germline CDR1 and CDR2 sequences are SGHTA and FQGTGA. The V end was cut by 1 base, the J end by 5 bases, with 10 bases between. The CDR3 extends over 14 amino acids. CDR3 DNA sequence: TGTGCCAGCAGCTTAAGGGGGGGCAAAGATACGCAGTATTTT. It is translated as CASSLRGGKDTQYF.

The chain recombines TRBV6-5 with TRBJ1-1, with D possibly being TRBD1 (5 bases). The germline V and J ends were trimmed by 6 bases and 6 bases, with 17 bases remaining between them. CDR1 is MNHEY, CDR2 SVGAGI, per germline. This CDR3 contains 14 residues. The CDR3, as DNA: TGTGCCAGCAGCCCGACATTGGGGGACCCTGAAGCTTTCTTT. Protein product: CASSPTLGDPEAFF.

The chain employs TRBV5-6 and TRBJ2-5; D remains ambiguous. Germline loops: CDR1 SGHDT, CDR2 YYEEEE. There are 13 residues in the CDR3. Trimming took 1 base from V and 6 from J, leaving 10 bases between them. The CDR3 region has the DNA TGTGCCAGCAGCTTGAGGGCAGAGAAGACCCAGTACTTC. This gives the protein CASSLRAEKTQYF.

The chain couples TRBV19 to TRBJ1-2, with no clear D. V shed 8 bases and J shed 4 bases, with 14 bases lying between them. CDR1 and CDR2 from the germline V gene are LNHDA and SQIVND (reference sequence). CDR3 size: 13 residues. CDR3 sequence reads: CASGLRAVYGYTF. The CDR3, as DNA: TGTGCCAGTGGCCTAAGGGCAGTCTATGGCTACACCTTC.

The V call is TRBV6-1, the J call TRBJ2-1; maybe TRBD1 (5 bases). CDR1 MNHNS and CDR2 SASEGT come from the germline V gene. The CDR3 consists of 15 residues. The ends were cut back, 0 bases at V and 6 bases at J, with 12 bases in the middle. Here the CDR3 reads CASSEARVGANEQFF. CDR3 bases: TGTGCCAGCAGTGAAGCCCGGGTTGGGGCCAATGAGCAGTTCTTC.

V usage is TRBV30 and J usage is TRBJ1-2; D possibly corresponds to TRBD1 (6 bases). The germline gives CDR1 GTSNPN, CDR2 SVGIG (reference sequence). The V end was cut by 5 bases, the J end by 10 bases, with 20 bases between. The CDR3 spans 13 residues. CDR3 amino acids: CAWGTGGRGAYTF. The CDR3 DNA reads TGTGCCTGGGGCACTGGGGGGCGAGGAGCCTACACCTTC.

The V gene is TRBV6-6, the J gene TRBJ1-4; TRBD1 matches 7 bases. The germline gives CDR1 MNHNY, CDR2 SVGAGI (reference sequence). The trim removed 7 bases at V and 7 bases at J, leaving 9 bases unmatched. The CDR3 spans 14 residues. Written as DNA, the CDR3 is TGTGCCAGCACCATGACAGGGCGGGGTGAAAAACTGTTTTTT. Protein product: CASTMTGRGEKLFF.

This chain joins TRBV27 and TRBJ1-2; TRBD1 matches at 10 bases. V was clipped by 7 bases and J by 7 bases; unmatched bases: 6. The length of the CDR3 is 13 residues. Per the germline V gene, CDR1 is MNHEY and CDR2 is SMNVEV (reference sequence). The CDR3 here is CASTGGQGSGYTF. The CDR3 DNA is TGTGCCAGCACGGGGGGACAGGGGAGTGGCTACACCTTC.

This clone was seen once. The V call is TRBV19, the J call TRBJ1-6, with D perhaps TRBD1 (6 bases). The CDR3 sequence is 13 residues long. V lost 4 bases to trimming and J lost 8 bases, with 9 bases between them. From germline, CDR1 is LNHDA and CDR2 SQIVND (reference sequence). CDR3 sequence: CASSTQGDSPLHF. CDR3 nucleotide sequence: TGTGCCAGTAGTACACAGGGAGATTCACCCCTCCACTTT. Full variable domain (outside the CDR3, taken from reference TRBV19 and TRBJ1-6): DGGITQSPKYLFRKEGQNVTLSCEQNLNHDAMYWYRQDPGQGLRLIYYSQIVNDFQKGDIAEGYSVSREKKESFPLTVTSAQKNPTAFYLCASSTQGDSPLHFGNGTRLTVT.

V and J are TRBV6-6 and TRBJ2-1, with 7 bases aligning to TRBD1. Germline-derived CDR1 and CDR2 are MNHNY and SVGAGI (reference sequence). This CDR3 comprises 15 residues. The ends lost 5 bases at V and 8 bases at J; junction bases unmatched: 12. The CDR3 DNA reads TGTGCCAGCAGTATAAACAGGGGCGTAGGCTATGAGCAGTTCTTC. Amino acid sequence: CASSINRGVGYEQFF.

The chain uses TRBV5-1 and TRBJ1-2, with D possibly matching TRBD1 (5 bases). The CDR3 is 15 residues long. Germline loops: CDR1 SGHRS, CDR2 YFSETQ. Trimming removed 0 bases from V and 1 base from J, with 10 bases in between. Written as DNA, the CDR3 is TGCGCCAGCAGCTTGGTCGGGGGGATTAACTATGGCTACACCTTC. Its protein product is CASSLVGGINYGYTF.